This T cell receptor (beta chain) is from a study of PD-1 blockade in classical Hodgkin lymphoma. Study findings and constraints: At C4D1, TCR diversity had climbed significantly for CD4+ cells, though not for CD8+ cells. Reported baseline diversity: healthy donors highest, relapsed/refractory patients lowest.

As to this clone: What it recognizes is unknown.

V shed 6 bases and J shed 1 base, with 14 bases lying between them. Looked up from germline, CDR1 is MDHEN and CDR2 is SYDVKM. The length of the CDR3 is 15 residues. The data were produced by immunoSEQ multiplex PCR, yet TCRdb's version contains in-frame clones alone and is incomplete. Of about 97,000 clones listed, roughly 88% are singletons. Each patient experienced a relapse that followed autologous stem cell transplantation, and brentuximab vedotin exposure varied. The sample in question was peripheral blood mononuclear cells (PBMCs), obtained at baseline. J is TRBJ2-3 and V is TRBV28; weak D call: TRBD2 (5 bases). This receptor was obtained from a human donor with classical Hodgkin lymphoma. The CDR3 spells CASSPLGPRTDTQYF. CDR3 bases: TGTGCCAGCAGCCCACTAGGCCCCCGCACAGATACGCAGTATTTT.